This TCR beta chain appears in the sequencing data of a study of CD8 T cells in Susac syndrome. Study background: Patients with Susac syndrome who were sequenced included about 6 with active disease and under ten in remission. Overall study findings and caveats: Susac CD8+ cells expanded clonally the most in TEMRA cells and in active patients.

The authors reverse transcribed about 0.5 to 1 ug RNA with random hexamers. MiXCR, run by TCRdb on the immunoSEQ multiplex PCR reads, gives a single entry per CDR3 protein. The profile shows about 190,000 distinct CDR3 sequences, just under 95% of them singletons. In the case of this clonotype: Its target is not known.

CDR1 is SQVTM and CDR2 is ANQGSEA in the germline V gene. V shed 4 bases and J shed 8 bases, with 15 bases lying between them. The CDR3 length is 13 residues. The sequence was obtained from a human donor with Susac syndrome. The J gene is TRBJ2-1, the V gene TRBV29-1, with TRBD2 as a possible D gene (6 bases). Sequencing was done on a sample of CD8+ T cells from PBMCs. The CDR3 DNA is TGCAGCGTTGTCCCGGAGGGCCGGGATGAGCAGTTCTTC. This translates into CSVVPEGRDEQFF.